Following are 32 T cell receptor beta chains from one sample sequenced in a study of shared clonotypes between healthy human individuals. Libraries were prepared by immunoSEQ multiplex PCR; TCRdb keeps only in-frame clonotypes and omits some of them. The sample carries about 2,100,000 clones, 85% to 95% recorded once. As defined, naive CD8 cells were CD45RO-negative and positively selected for CCR7, with terminally differentiated effector memory CD45RA+ cells excluded. The sample was naive CD8+ T cells from PBMCs. These receptors all stem from a man between 18 and 29 years old in good health. Some clones in this sample may be carry-over from other donors' samples.

This sequence joins TRBV15 and TRBJ2-4; no firm D call. CDR3 length: 14 residues. The V and J ends lost 3 bases and 0 bases respectively, with 6 bases between them. The germline V gene encodes CDR1 LNHNV and CDR2 YYDKDF (reference sequence). CDR3 in amino acids: CATSRTIAKNIQYF. CDR3 sequence (DNA): TGTGCCACCAGCAGGACGATAGCCAAAAACATTCAGTACTTC.

The chain joins TRBV30 to TRBJ2-7; 7 bases are shared with TRBD1. V shed 5 bases, J shed 6 bases, and the junction held 13 bases outside the gene matches. Per germline, CDR1 GTSNPN and CDR2 SVGIG (reference sequence). The CDR3 has 14 amino acids. As DNA, the CDR3 is TGTGCCTGGTCATGGGGGACAGCAACCTTCGAGCAGTACTTC. This gives the protein CAWSWGTATFEQYF. The full variable domain, with the rest looked up from reference TRBV30 and TRBJ2-7, is SQTIHQWPATLVQPVGSPLSLECTVEGTSNPNLYWYRQAAGRGLQLLFYSVGIGQISSEVPQNLSASRPQDRQFILSSKKLLLSDSGFYLCAWSWGTATFEQYFGPGTRLTVT.

Here the CDR3 reads CASSFSQGRGEAFF. In DNA form, the CDR3 reads TGTGCCAGCAGTTTCTCTCAGGGAAGGGGTGAAGCTTTCTTT. The chain joins TRBV28 to TRBJ1-1; D is possibly TRBD1 (5 bases). The V end lost 3 bases, the J end lost 7 bases, and 15 bases lay between the germline ends. Germline V CDR1 and CDR2: MDHEN, SYDVKM. There are 14 residues in the CDR3.

V and J are TRBV9 and TRBJ2-7; a possible D gene is TRBD2 (6 bases). The CDR3 contains 14 residues. Trimming pared 0 bases from V and 6 bases from J, leaving 13 bases between. Germline V gene data show CDR1 as SGDLS and CDR2 as YYNGEE. CDR3 amino acids: CASSVGGTPVEQYF. As DNA, the CDR3 is TGTGCCAGCAGCGTAGGCGGGACGCCTGTCGAGCAGTACTTC. The full variable domain, its missing parts supplied by reference TRBV9 and TRBJ2-7, is DSGVTQTPKHLITATGQRVTLRCSPRSGDLSVYWYQQSLDQGLQFLIQYYNGEERAKGNILERFSAQQFPDLHSELNLSSLELGDSALYFCASSVGGTPVEQYFGPGTRLTVT.

This clone is a singleton in its sample. One base away lies a much larger clone, so this may be a sequencing read error. Other DNA sequences in this specimen translate into the identical CDR3. This chain joins TRBV28 and TRBJ2-7; D remains ambiguous. Germline V gene data show CDR1 as MDHEN and CDR2 as SYDVKM. The CDR3 runs 11 residues. The DNA for the CDR3 is TGTGCCAGCAGTTTCTCCAACGAGCAGTACTTC. Its translation: CASSFSNEQYF.

The chain has TRBV14 and TRBJ1-1; D is unclear. The CDR3 runs to 12 residues. Trimming removed 4 bases from V and 1 base from J, with 4 bases in between. Germline CDR1 is SGHDN and CDR2 is FVKESK. The CDR3 sequence is CASSLTNTEAFF. CDR3 DNA sequence: TGTGCCAGCAGCCTCACGAACACTGAAGCTTTCTTT. Drawing the rest from reference TRBV14 and TRBJ1-1, the complete variable domain is EAGVTQFPSHSVIEKGQTVTLRCDPISGHDNLYWYRRVMGKEIKFLLHFVKESKQDESGMPNNRFLAERTGGTYSTLKVQPAELEDSGVYFCASSLTNTEAFFGQGTRLTVV.

This rearrangement joins TRBV11-2 to TRBJ2-7, with D perhaps matching TRBD2 (6 bases). V dropped 5 bases and J dropped 2 bases, with 16 bases sitting between them. This CDR3 is built from 15 residues. In germline, CDR1 is SGHAT, CDR2 FQNNGV. In DNA form, the CDR3 reads TGTGCCAGCAGCCCCCGGGGAGGCGGCACCTACGAGCAGTACTTC. Protein: CASSPRGGGTYEQYF.

J is TRBJ1-2 and V is TRBV27, with no clear D. The V and J ends lost 11 bases and 8 bases respectively, with 18 bases between them. The CDR3 sequence is 12 residues long. Germline V lookup: CDR1 MNHEY, CDR2 SMNVEV (reference sequence). The CDR3 protein is CAGYSPRRGYTF. CDR3 bases: TGTGCCGGCTATAGCCCCAGGAGGGGCTACACCTTC.

The chain couples TRBV6-6 to TRBJ2-1; 13 bases line up with TRBD2. V was clipped by 7 bases and J by 5 bases; unmatched bases: 5. The CDR3 runs 15 residues. CDR1 MNHNY and CDR2 SVGAGI come from the germline V gene (reference sequence). In nucleotides, the CDR3 is TGTGCCAGCATCGGACTAGCGGGAGACCACAATGAGCAGTTCTTC. Protein product: CASIGLAGDHNEQFF.

This clone was recorded once. This rearrangement joins TRBV6-5 to TRBJ2-3; the match to TRBD2 covers 7 bases. The CDR3 totals 15 residues. The trim removed 0 bases at V and 6 bases at J, leaving 6 bases unmatched. Germline lookup yields CDR1 MNHEY and CDR2 SVGAGI. The CDR3 region has the DNA TGTGCCAGCAGTTACTCGAACTGGGGAGGGGATACGCAGTATTTT. Protein product: CASSYSNWGGDTQYF.

As to this clone: Other DNA sequences in the sample encode the same CDR3. The V and J genes are TRBV9 and TRBJ2-7, with D perhaps matching TRBD1 (6 bases). Germline lookup yields CDR1 SGDLS and CDR2 YYNGEE. Trimming took 2 bases from V and 1 from J, leaving 10 bases between them. CDR3 length: 14 amino acids. The CDR3 DNA reads TGTGCCAGCAGCGTCGGACAGAGATCCTACGAGCAGTACTTC. It yields the protein CASSVGQRSYEQYF.

This clone was found once. The chain links TRBV7-9 to TRBJ2-1; TRBD2 aligns across 7 bases. This CDR3 is 12 amino acids long. V was pared by 4 bases and J by 9 bases, with 3 bases of the junction left unmatched. Germline V gene lookup returns CDR1 SEHNR and CDR2 FQNEAQ (reference sequence). The CDR3 DNA reads as TGTGCCAGCAGCTCCTCTAGCGGTGAGCAGTTCTTC. Translation gives CASSSSSGEQFF.

This clone was seen once. V gene TRBV15 combines with J gene TRBJ2-3; weak D call: TRBD1 (6 bases). CDR3 size: 16 residues. V shed 1 base and J shed 2 bases, with 13 bases lying between them. Germline CDR1 is LNHNV and CDR2 is YYDKDF (reference sequence). The CDR3 is CATSRAKTGTTDTQYF. CDR3 sequence (DNA): TGTGCCACCAGCAGAGCTAAGACAGGTACCACAGATACGCAGTATTTT.

As to this clone: In the same sample, other DNA sequences code for this CDR3. Here the CDR3 reads CASSLGLTYEQYF. The DNA of the CDR3 is TGTGCCAGCAGTTTAGGACTTACCTACGAGCAGTACTTC. This chain links TRBV27 with TRBJ2-7; TRBD2 might be the D (5 bases). This CDR3 is 13 amino acids long. Germline V gene data show CDR1 as MNHEY and CDR2 as SMNVEV (reference sequence). V lost 2 bases, J lost 2 bases, and 7 bases lay in between.

This chain connects TRBV5-6 to TRBJ2-2, with D maybe TRBD2 (5 bases). CDR3 size: 13 residues. Germline assignment: CDR1 SGHDT and CDR2 YYEEEE. Trimming removed 5 bases at V and 3 bases at J, with 8 bases between. The CDR3 loop reads CASSLAHTGELFF. The CDR3 DNA follows: TGTGCCAGCAGTCTAGCTCACACCGGGGAGCTGTTTTTT.

The rearrangement joins TRBV4-2 to TRBJ2-5; maybe TRBD2 (6 bases). The CDR3 is 18 residues long. Germline V lookup: CDR1 LGHNA, CDR2 YNFKEQ. V shed 4 bases and J shed 2 bases, with 23 bases lying between them. CDR3 bases: TGTGCCAGCAGCCGCAAATACACGGAGGGGTTCAGACAAGAGACCCAGTACTTC. This sequence encodes CASSRKYTEGFRQETQYF.

V gene TRBV15 combines with J gene TRBJ2-1; D gene ambiguous. V lost 8 bases, J lost 5 bases, and 10 bases lay in between. This CDR3 comprises 12 residues. Germline V lookup: CDR1 LNHNV, CDR2 YYDKDF (reference sequence). The CDR3 is CATLNYDNEQFF. The CDR3 bases are TGTGCCACCCTAAACTACGACAATGAGCAGTTCTTC. The full variable domain, with the rest looked up from reference TRBV15 and TRBJ2-1, is DAMVIQNPRYQVTQFGKPVTLSCSQTLNHNVMYWYQQKSSQAPKLLFHYYDKDFNNEADTPDNFQSRRPNTSFCFLDIRSPGLGDTAMYLCATLNYDNEQFFGPGTRLTVL.

The chain links TRBV7-3 to TRBJ2-1; 12 nucleotides match TRBD2. The CDR3 runs 16 residues. CDR1 and CDR2 (germline): SGHTA, FQGTGA. Losses at the gene ends were 4 bases for V and 8 bases for J; bases not matched to a gene: 9. The CDR3 DNA sequence: TGTGCCAGCAGCTCCCCGGCTAGCGGGAGGGCGCATGAGCAGTTCTTC. This translates into CASSSPASGRAHEQFF. The full variable domain, with the rest looked up from reference TRBV7-3 and TRBJ2-1, is GAGVSQTPSNKVTEKGKYVELRCDPISGHTALYWYRQSLGQGPEFLIYFQGTGAADDSGLPNDRFFAVRPEGSVSTLKIQRTERGDSAVYLCASSSPASGRAHEQFFGPGTRLTVL.

This chain joins TRBV11-2 and TRBJ2-7; 8 bases agree with TRBD2. J gave up 2 bases and V 5 bases, and 8 bases lay outside the gene matches. The CDR3 is 15 amino acids. Germline CDR1 reads SGHAT; CDR2 reads FQNNGV. The CDR3 region is CASSPGTSGAYEQYF. CDR3 bases: TGTGCCAGCAGCCCCGGGACTAGTGGCGCCTACGAGCAGTACTTC. Full variable domain (remainder filled in from reference TRBV11-2 and TRBJ2-7): EAGVAQSPRYKIIEKRQSVAFWCNPISGHATLYWYQQILGQGPKLLIQFQNNGVVDDSQLPKDRFSAERLKGVDSTLKIQPAKLEDSAVYLCASSPGTSGAYEQYFGPGTRLTVT.

This chain links TRBV6-1 with TRBJ2-7; D may correspond to TRBD1 or TRBD2 (5 bases each). This CDR3 is 16 amino acids long. Germline V gives CDR1 MNHNS, CDR2 SASEGT. V lost 3 bases, J lost 2 bases, and 17 bases lay in between. CDR3 nucleotides: TGTGCCAGCAGTGATCAAGCCGGGACCGATCCCTACGAGCAGTACTTC. It encodes CASSDQAGTDPYEQYF.

Notes on this clone: The same CDR3 arises from other DNA sequences in this sample as well. The genes are TRBV7-9 and TRBJ1-2; D not resolved. Trimming stripped 1 base from V and 6 bases from J, with 12 bases between. Germline CDR1 SEHNR, CDR2 FQNEAQ (reference sequence). CDR3 length: 14 residues. CDR3 loop: CASSLGAGGNGYTF. The CDR3 region has the DNA TGTGCCAGCAGCTTAGGGGCAGGAGGCAATGGCTACACCTTC. The full variable domain, completed using reference TRBV7-9 and TRBJ1-2, is DTGVSQNPRHKITKRGQNVTFRCDPISEHNRLYWYRQTLGQGPEFLTYFQNEAQLEKSRLLSDRFSAERPKGSFSTLEIQRTEQGDSAMYLCASSLGAGGNGYTFGSGTRLTVV.

V and J are TRBV19 and TRBJ2-5, with 8 bases identical to TRBD1. Germline CDR1 LNHDA, CDR2 SQIVND (reference sequence). The CDR3 contains 14 residues. V lost 3 bases, J lost 3 bases, and 3 bases stayed unmatched. CDR3 DNA sequence: TGTGCCAGTAGTATGATGGACAGGGAAGAGACCCAGTACTTC. It translates to CASSMMDREETQYF.

The chain is built from TRBV28 and TRBJ1-1; unclear D gene. The ends were cut back, 8 bases at V and 2 bases at J, with 12 bases in the middle. Per the germline V gene, CDR1 is MDHEN and CDR2 is SYDVKM. There are 13 residues in the CDR3. The CDR3 DNA is TGTGCCAGCCGGAGACTGCAAAACACTGAAGCTTTCTTT. It codes for CASRRLQNTEAFF.

The chain couples TRBV11-2 to TRBJ2-2; 10 nucleotides match TRBD2. The CDR3 consists of 17 residues. Germline V gives CDR1 SGHAT, CDR2 FQNNGV. V was clipped by 6 bases and J by 6 bases; unmatched bases: 13. The CDR3 is CASSWDPELAGPGELFF. The CDR3 region has the DNA TGTGCCAGCAGTTGGGACCCCGAACTAGCGGGACCCGGGGAGCTGTTTTTT.

Of note for this clone: A much larger clone lies a single base off, so this may be a read error. Additional DNA sequences in this sample encode the identical CDR3. This sequence joins TRBV2 and TRBJ2-7; D gene ambiguous. Trimming cost V 6 bases and J 3 bases, with 6 bases left between them. Germline V gene data show CDR1 as SNHLY and CDR2 as FYNNEI. The length of the CDR3 is 11 residues. In DNA, the CDR3 is TGTGCCAGCAGCGTGGGCTACGAGCAGTACTTC. This sequence encodes CASSVGYEQYF.

This clone was seen just once. The CDR3 reads CASSTLTSGRENEQFF. The CDR3 nucleotides read TGTGCCAGTAGTACCCTTACAAGCGGGAGAGAAAATGAGCAGTTCTTC. The rearrangement joins TRBV19 to TRBJ2-1; TRBD2 matches 8 bases. The junction had 12 bases not matched to a gene; V was cut back by 4 bases and J by 7 bases. Germline lookup yields CDR1 LNHDA and CDR2 SQIVND (reference sequence). The CDR3 is 16 amino acids.

The rearrangement uses TRBV7-9 and TRBJ2-5; a possible D gene is TRBD1 (6 bases). The germline V gene has CDR1 SEHNR and CDR2 FQNEAQ (reference sequence). Trimming took off 11 bases at V and 5 bases at J, with 33 bases between the two ends. There are 18 residues in the CDR3. Written as DNA, the CDR3 is TGTGCCTCCAGGGGCCGACTTCCGACCACACCCACGTCGGAGACCCAGTACTTC. It encodes CASRGRLPTTPTSETQYF.

The chain joins TRBV27 to TRBJ2-1; 9 nucleotides agree with TRBD1. V gave up 3 bases and J gave up 14 bases; unmatched junction bases: 5. CDR1 is MNHEY, CDR2 SMNVEV, per germline (reference sequence). The CDR3 is 12 residues long. CDR3 sequence reads: CASSLPGQGEFF. In DNA form, the CDR3 reads TGTGCCAGCAGTTTGCCGGGACAGGGTGAGTTCTTC.

The chain employs TRBV28 and TRBJ1-1; a possible D gene is TRBD1 (5 bases). The V end lost 4 bases, the J end lost 6 bases, and 12 bases lay between the germline ends. Germline V lookup: CDR1 MDHEN, CDR2 SYDVKM. This CDR3 is 13 amino acids long. In DNA form, the CDR3 reads TGTGCCAGCAGTTATGGGGGTATCGCTGAAGCTTTCTTT. Its protein is CASSYGGIAEAFF.

The V gene is TRBV7-2, the J gene TRBJ2-3; no reliable D call. V gave up 1 base and J gave up 2 bases, with 13 bases separating them. The CDR3 has 16 residues. Germline-derived CDR1 and CDR2 are SGHTA and FQGNSA. Here the CDR3 reads CASSLGVETNTDTQYF. The DNA for the CDR3 is TGTGCCAGCAGCTTAGGAGTAGAAACTAACACAGATACGCAGTATTTT.

The CDR3 loop is CASSETTSTLSYEQYF. In nucleotides, the CDR3 is TGTGCCAGCAGCGAAACCACTAGCACTCTCTCCTACGAGCAGTACTTC. The chain is built from TRBV2 and TRBJ2-7, with TRBD2 as a possible D gene (6 bases). The CDR3 covers 16 residues. V was trimmed by 6 bases and J by 0 bases, leaving 18 bases between them. From germline, CDR1 is SNHLY and CDR2 FYNNEI.

The chain uses TRBV7-3 and TRBJ2-3; D is ambiguous. Trimming removed 7 bases from V and 1 base from J, with 18 bases in between. CDR1 and CDR2 from the germline V gene are SGHTA and FQGTGA. This CDR3 has 16 residues. The CDR3 loop reads CASNDRPVTGTDTQYF. The CDR3 bases are TGTGCCAGCAATGATCGGCCCGTCACGGGCACAGATACGCAGTATTTT.